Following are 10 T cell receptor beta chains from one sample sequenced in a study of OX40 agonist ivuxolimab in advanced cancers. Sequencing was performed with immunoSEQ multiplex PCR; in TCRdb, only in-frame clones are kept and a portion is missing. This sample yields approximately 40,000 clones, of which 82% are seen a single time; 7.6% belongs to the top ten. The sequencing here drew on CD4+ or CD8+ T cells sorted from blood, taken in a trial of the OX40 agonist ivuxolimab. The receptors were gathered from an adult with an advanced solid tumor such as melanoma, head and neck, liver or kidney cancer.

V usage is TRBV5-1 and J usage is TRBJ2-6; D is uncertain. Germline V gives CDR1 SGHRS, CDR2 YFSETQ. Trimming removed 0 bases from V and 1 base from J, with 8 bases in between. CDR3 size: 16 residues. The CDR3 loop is CASSLGQTSGANVLTF. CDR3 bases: TGCGCCAGCAGCTTGGGTCAGACGTCTGGGGCCAACGTCCTGACTTTC.

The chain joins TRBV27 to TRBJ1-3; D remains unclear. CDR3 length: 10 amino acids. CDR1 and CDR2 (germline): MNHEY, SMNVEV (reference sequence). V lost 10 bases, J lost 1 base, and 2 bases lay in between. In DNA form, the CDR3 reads TGTGCCACGTCTGGAAACACCATATATTTT. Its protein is CATSGNTIYF.

This chain's CDR3 is CASSLVGRGYEQYF. CDR3 in DNA: TGTGCCAGCAGCTTGGTTGGGAGGGGATACGAGCAGTACTTC. This chain joins TRBV5-5 and TRBJ2-7; TRBD2 aligns across 7 bases. This CDR3 has 14 residues. Unmatched junction bases numbered 4, after V lost 0 bases and J lost 4 bases. Germline CDR1 and CDR2: SGHKS and YYEKEE (reference sequence).

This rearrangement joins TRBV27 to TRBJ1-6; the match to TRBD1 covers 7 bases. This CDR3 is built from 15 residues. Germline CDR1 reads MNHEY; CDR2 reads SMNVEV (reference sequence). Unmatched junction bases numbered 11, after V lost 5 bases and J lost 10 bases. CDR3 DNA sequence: TGTGCCAGCAGTCCCAGGGGGGGGACCAACTCACCCCTCCACTTT. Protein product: CASSPRGGTNSPLHF.

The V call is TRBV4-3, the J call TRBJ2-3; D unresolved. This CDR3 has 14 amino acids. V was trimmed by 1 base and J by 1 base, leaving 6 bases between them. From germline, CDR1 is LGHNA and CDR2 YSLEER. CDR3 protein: CASSQGSRTDTQYF. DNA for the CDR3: TGCGCCAGCAGCCAAGGGAGCCGCACAGATACGCAGTATTTT.

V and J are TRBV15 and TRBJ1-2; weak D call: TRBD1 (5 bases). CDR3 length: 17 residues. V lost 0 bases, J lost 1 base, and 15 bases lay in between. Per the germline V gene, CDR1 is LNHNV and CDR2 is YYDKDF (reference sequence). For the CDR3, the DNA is TGTGCCACCAGCAGAGATGGTATCGGGGGGGTTAACTATGGCTACACCTTC. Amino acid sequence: CATSRDGIGGVNYGYTF.

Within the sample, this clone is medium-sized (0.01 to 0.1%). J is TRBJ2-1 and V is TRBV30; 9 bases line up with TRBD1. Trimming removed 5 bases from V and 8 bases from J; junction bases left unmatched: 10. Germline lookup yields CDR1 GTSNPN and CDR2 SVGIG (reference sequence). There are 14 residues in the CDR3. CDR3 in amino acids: CAWAPGQGMDEQFF. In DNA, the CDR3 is TGTGCCTGGGCCCCGGGACAGGGTATGGATGAGCAGTTCTTC.

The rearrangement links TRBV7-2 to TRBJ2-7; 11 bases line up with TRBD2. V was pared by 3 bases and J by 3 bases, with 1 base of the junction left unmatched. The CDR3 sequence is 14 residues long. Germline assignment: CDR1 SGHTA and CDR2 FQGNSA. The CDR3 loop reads CASSFLAGGYEQYF. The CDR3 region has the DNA TGTGCCAGCAGCTTCCTAGCGGGGGGCTACGAGCAGTACTTC.

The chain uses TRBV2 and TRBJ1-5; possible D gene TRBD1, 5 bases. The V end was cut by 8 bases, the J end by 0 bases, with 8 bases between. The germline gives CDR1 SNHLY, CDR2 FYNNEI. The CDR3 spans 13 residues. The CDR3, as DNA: TGTGCCAGCTGGAGGGGTAGCAATCAGCCCCAGCATTTT. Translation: CASWRGSNQPQHF.

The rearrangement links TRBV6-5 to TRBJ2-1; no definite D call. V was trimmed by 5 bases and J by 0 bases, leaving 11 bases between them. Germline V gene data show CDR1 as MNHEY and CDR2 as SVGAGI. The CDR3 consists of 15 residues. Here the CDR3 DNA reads TGTGCCAGCAGTATCACAGTGAGCTCCTACAATGAGCAGTTCTTC. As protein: CASSITVSSYNEQFF.